Each of the 28 T cell receptor beta chains below was sequenced from the same sample in a study of spatial heterogeneity in lung cancer (dated by TCRdb to about 2019). Library creation used 5' RACE. Sequenced on a NextSeq 500. TCRdb's own reprocessing of the public reads used fastp at Q25 and MiXCR and kept productive beta chains. Under each unique CDR3 protein, matching rows form one entry showing the most common genes and DNA. The sample contains 4,500 to 6,500 distinct CDR3 sequences, about 12% of them found a single time. Of the sample, roughly 21% is held by the ten largest clones. This specimen's time point label, interpreted: sample taken at primary tumor resection. The sample in question was normal lung tissue next to the tumor, obtained at surgery. Source of these receptors: a female donor with early-stage non-small cell lung cancer.

This clonotype was observed at least ten times. J is TRBJ2-5 and V is TRBV5-1; perhaps TRBD2 as D (5 bases). Germline V gene data show CDR1 as SGHRS and CDR2 as YFSETQ. V was clipped by 0 bases and J by 5 bases, with 20 bases between them. The CDR3 has 17 amino acids. CDR3 protein: CASSLGRGPLKEETQYF. As DNA, the CDR3 is TGCGCCAGCAGCTTGGGCAGAGGGCCCCTCAAGGAGGAGACCCAGTACTTC.

The table lists this clonotype with many counts. The chain combines TRBV7-2 with TRBJ2-2, with 9 bases that match TRBD2. Germline values: CDR1 SGHTA, CDR2 FQGNSA. This CDR3 spans 14 amino acids. J gave up 7 bases and V 0 bases, and 0 bases lay outside the gene matches. The CDR3: CASSLAAGGGELFF. CDR3 DNA: TGTGCCAGCAGCTTAGCAGCGGGGGGCGGGGAGCTGTTTTTT.

This clonotype was recorded at least ten times. This chain uses TRBV9 with TRBJ2-3; D gene uncertain. Germline CDR1 reads SGDLS; CDR2 reads YYNGEE. Trimming stripped 4 bases from V and 2 bases from J, with 5 bases between. This CDR3 spans 12 amino acids. CDR3 loop: CASSPTTDTQYF. Here the CDR3 DNA reads TGTGCCAGCAGCCCAACCACAGATACGCAGTATTTT.

This clonotype showed up just a few times. The chain employs TRBV9 and TRBJ2-5; D gene uncertain. The CDR3 loop spans 13 amino acids. The V end lost 3 bases, the J end lost 3 bases, and 9 bases lay between the germline ends. Germline CDR1 is SGDLS and CDR2 is YYNGEE. CDR3 residues: CASSGGHKETQYF. The CDR3 DNA sequence: TGTGCCAGCAGCGGTGGGCATAAAGAGACCCAGTACTTC.

This clonotype is medium-sized by share. The chain carries TRBV11-2 and TRBJ2-7; 8 bases are a match to TRBD2. The germline CDR1 and CDR2 sequences are SGHAT and FQNNGV. The length of the CDR3 is 13 residues. Trimming cost V 10 bases and J 0 bases; bases outside gene matches: 5. The CDR3 nucleotides read TGTGCCACTAGCGGGCCCATCTCCTACGAGCAGTACTTC. It specifies CATSGPISYEQYF.

The chain joins TRBV7-2 to TRBJ2-1; D is possibly TRBD2 (6 bases). With 5 bases removed from V and 8 bases from J, the gap between germline ends came to 19 bases. Germline assignment: CDR1 SGHTA and CDR2 FQGNSA. CDR3 length: 15 amino acids. The CDR3 DNA sequence: TGTGCCAGCAGCACCCCGAGGCGGGGTATCTATGAGCAGTTCTTC. Amino acid sequence: CASSTPRRGIYEQFF.

Judged by abundance, this clonotype is medium-sized. The chain recombines TRBV7-2 with TRBJ2-3; D is uncertain. The CDR3 has 14 amino acids. Looked up from germline, CDR1 is SGHTA and CDR2 is FQGNSA. V lost 4 bases to trimming and J lost 1 base, with 9 bases between them. This CDR3 is CASSWVRGTDTQYF. CDR3 nucleotide sequence: TGTGCCAGCAGCTGGGTCCGAGGCACAGATACGCAGTATTTT.

This clonotype has more than one count but fewer than ten. CDR3 residues: CASSLGLGGQTEAFF. The CDR3 DNA follows: TGTGCCAGCAGTTTGGGGTTGGGGGGCCAGACTGAAGCTTTCTTT. V is TRBV12-3 or TRBV12-4 and J is TRBJ1-1, with D tentatively TRBD1 (6 bases). V dropped 3 bases and J dropped 5 bases, with 16 bases sitting between them. This CDR3 region has 15 residues.

This clonotype was counted many times. V and J are TRBV7-9 and TRBJ2-3; weak D call: TRBD2 (7 bases). CDR3 length: 15 amino acids. The germline V and J ends were trimmed by 5 bases and 3 bases, with 15 bases remaining between them. CDR1 and CDR2 (germline): SEHNR, FQNEAQ (reference sequence). The CDR3 loop is CASSPQGGITDTQYF. CDR3 coding DNA: TGTGCCAGCAGCCCACAGGGAGGGATTACAGATACGCAGTATTTT.

This clonotype has at least ten counts. A junction end diverges from the germline sequence, so it may reflect a read error. V is TRBV27 and J is TRBJ2-5; 9 bases align to TRBD2. CDR3 size: 15 residues. CDR1 is MNHEY, CDR2 SMNVEV, per germline (reference sequence). CDR3 sequence (DNA): TGTGCCAGCAGTTTGAGTCTAGCGGGGAGAGAGGCCCAGTACTTC. This codes for CASSLSLAGREAQYF.

This clonotype was found a few times. The gene calls are TRBV5-1 and TRBJ1-1; a weak D match, TRBD1 (5 bases). There are 17 residues in the CDR3. V was trimmed by 4 bases and J by 4 bases, leaving 23 bases between them. The germline V gene encodes CDR1 SGHRS and CDR2 YFSETQ. CDR3 protein: CASSKHRDPTGGTEAFF. The CDR3 DNA reads TGCGCCAGCAGCAAACACCGGGACCCCACGGGCGGCACTGAAGCTTTCTTT.

There are many counts of this clonotype. V usage is TRBV28 and J usage is TRBJ1-1; TRBD1 is a possible D gene (6 bases). Germline V CDR1 and CDR2: MDHEN, SYDVKM. CDR3 length equals 12 residues. The V end was cut by 3 bases, the J end by 11 bases, with 13 bases between. CDR3: CASSLSRDTAFF. The CDR3 DNA follows: TGTGCCAGCAGTTTGTCCCGGGACACGGCTTTCTTT.

This chain joins TRBV7-2 and TRBJ2-7, with D perhaps TRBD2 (6 bases). V shed 7 bases and J shed 7 bases, with 14 bases lying between them. Germline assignment: CDR1 SGHTA and CDR2 FQGNSA. The CDR3 length is 12 residues. DNA for the CDR3: TGTGCCAGCACTCGTAGCGGACGTGAGCAGTACTTC. Protein: CASTRSGREQYF. The whole variable domain, filled in from reference TRBV7-2 and TRBJ2-7, reads GAGVSQSPSNKVTEKGKDVELRCDPISGHTALYWYRQSLGQGLEFLIYFQGNSAPDKSGLPSDRFSAERTGGSVSTLTIQRTQQEDSAVYLCASTRSGREQYFGPGTRLTVT.

The table lists this clonotype with many counts. V usage is TRBV5-1 and J usage is TRBJ1-2, with TRBD1 identical over 9 bases. Germline V gene data show CDR1 as SGHRS and CDR2 as YFSETQ. V was pared by 3 bases and J by 6 bases, with 3 bases of the junction left unmatched. The CDR3 is 13 amino acids. CDR3 loop: CASSWRDRDGYTF. The CDR3 DNA reads as TGCGCCAGCAGCTGGCGGGACAGGGATGGCTACACCTTC.

This clonotype is medium-sized (0.01 to 0.1%). The V gene is TRBV7-9, the J gene TRBJ2-3, with D possibly called TRBD1 or TRBD2 (5 bases each). The CDR3 length is 14 residues. V lost 5 bases to trimming and J lost 4 bases, with 13 bases between them. Looked up from germline, CDR1 is SEHNR and CDR2 is FQNEAQ (reference sequence). The CDR3, as DNA: TGTGCCAGCAGCCCTCAGGGAGTCGCAGATACGCAGTATTTT. Amino acids: CASSPQGVADTQYF.

This chain's CDR3 is CASSLGDSYEQYF. CDR3 coding DNA: TGTGCCAGCAGCTTAGGGGATTCCTACGAGCAGTACTTC. V usage is TRBV7-8 and J usage is TRBJ2-7; D gene uncertain. Between the trimmed V and J ends, which lost 1 base and 1 base, there was a span of 5 bases. Germline V gene lookup returns CDR1 SGHVS and CDR2 FQNEAQ. The CDR3 consists of 13 residues.

The chain is built from TRBV30 and TRBJ1-3; 7 nucleotides align to TRBD1. The CDR3 runs 16 residues. V was pared by 4 bases and J by 0 bases, with 9 bases of the junction left unmatched. Germline loops: CDR1 GTSNPN, CDR2 SVGIG (reference sequence). CDR3 DNA sequence: TGTGCCTGGATCCACAGGGGTAACAGCTCTGGAAACACCATATATTTT. It specifies CAWIHRGNSSGNTIYF.

The table lists this clonotype with many counts. The CDR3 loop reads CASSLLPNDEQFF. DNA for the CDR3: TGTGCCAGCAGCTTACTACCCAACGATGAGCAGTTCTTC. The chain links TRBV7-8 to TRBJ2-1; no clear D gene. The CDR3 sequence is 13 residues long. V was pared by 2 bases and J by 8 bases, with 10 bases between. Germline CDR1 SGHVS, CDR2 FQNEAQ. The variable domain in full, with the rest retrieved from reference TRBV7-8 and TRBJ2-1, is GAGVSQSPRYKVAKRGQDVALRCDPISGHVSLFWYQQALGQGPEFLTYFQNEAQLDKSGLPSDRFFAERPEGSVSTLKIQRTQQEDSAVYLCASSLLPNDEQFFGPGTRLTVL.

In its sample, this clonotype ranks as medium-sized (0.01 to 0.1%). The V gene is TRBV29-1, the J gene TRBJ1-1; D is uncertain. V was cut by 0 bases and J by 1 base, with 12 bases left in between. Germline CDR1 SQVTM, CDR2 ANQGSEA. The CDR3 covers 15 residues. The CDR3 reads CSVEDRTTGNTEAFF. The CDR3 coding sequence is TGCAGCGTTGAAGATAGGACGACGGGGAACACTGAAGCTTTCTTT.

This clonotype was found many times. This rearrangement joins TRBV19 to TRBJ2-1; maybe TRBD1 (6 bases). CDR1 is LNHDA, CDR2 SQIVND, per germline (reference sequence). Between the trimmed V and J ends, which lost 9 bases and 7 bases, there was a span of 19 bases. The CDR3 spans 14 residues. CDR3 amino acids: CASSPGNRGNEQFF. CDR3 DNA: TGTGCCAGCAGTCCGGGGAATAGGGGGAATGAGCAGTTCTTC.

In its sample, this clonotype was seen many times. The V and J genes are TRBV20-1 and TRBJ2-7; TRBD2 aligns across 7 bases. J gave up 0 bases and V 1 base, and 3 bases lay outside the gene matches. Germline CDR1 is DFQATT and CDR2 is SNEGSKA (reference sequence). The CDR3 runs to 14 residues. The CDR3 loop is CSARAGEGSYEQYV. In nucleotides, the CDR3 is TGCAGTGCTAGAGCGGGGGAGGGCTCCTACGAGCAGTACGTC.

This clonotype has a count of ten or more. The V and J genes are TRBV7-3 and TRBJ2-1; D might be TRBD2 (5 bases). The germline V and J ends were trimmed by 2 bases and 4 bases, with 12 bases remaining between them. This CDR3 is 15 amino acids long. The V gene's germline CDR1 is SGHTA and CDR2 FQGTGA. This chain's CDR3 is CASSLLSSGYNEQFF. DNA for the CDR3: TGTGCCAGCAGCTTACTGTCATCGGGGTACAATGAGCAGTTCTTC.

This clonotype was observed many times. The chain links TRBV14 to TRBJ2-1; D not resolved. Germline lookup yields CDR1 SGHDN and CDR2 FVKESK. The CDR3 length is 14 residues. V was cut by 4 bases and J by 4 bases, with 11 bases left in between. The CDR3 DNA is TGTGCCAGCAGCCCCCAGTTTCCGTACAATGAGCAGTTCTTC. It yields the protein CASSPQFPYNEQFF.

This clonotype rates as large. The chain employs TRBV5-1 and TRBJ2-1; D remains ambiguous. CDR3 length: 13 residues. V was trimmed by 6 bases and J by 3 bases, leaving 10 bases between them. Germline CDR1 reads SGHRS; CDR2 reads YFSETQ. CDR3 coding DNA: TGCGCCAGCACCGATTTAAACTACAATGAGCAGTTCTTC. Encoded protein: CASTDLNYNEQFF. Combining the CDR3 with reference TRBV5-1 and TRBJ2-1 gives the whole variable domain KAGVTQTPRYLIKTRGQQVTLSCSPISGHRSVSWYQQTPGQGLQFLFEYFSETQRNKGNFPGRFSGRQFSNSRSEMNVSTLELGDSALYLCASTDLNYNEQFFGPGTRLTVL.

The chain is built from TRBV6-2 or TRBV6-3 and TRBJ2-1; possibly TRBD2 for D (5 bases). CDR1 is MNHEY, CDR2 SVGEGT, per germline. The V end was cut by 2 bases, the J end by 4 bases, with 12 bases between. The CDR3 loop spans 15 amino acids. The CDR3 nucleotides read TGTGCCAGCAGTTACCAGGCGGGCTGGTACAATGAGCAGTTCTTC. Amino acid sequence: CASSYQAGWYNEQFF.

The table lists this clonotype with a few counts. This rearrangement joins TRBV12-3 or TRBV12-4 to TRBJ1-1; a possible D gene is TRBD1 (5 bases). The length of the CDR3 is 14 residues. V lost 6 bases and J lost 5, with 16 bases in between. The CDR3 DNA sequence: TGTGCCAGCAGCAAGACCCCCAGGGCGACTGAAGCTTTCTTT. Translation: CASSKTPRATEAFF.

The table lists this clonotype with a few counts. The chain is built from TRBV28 and TRBJ1-2; 7 bases fit TRBD1. Unmatched junction bases numbered 18, after V lost 7 bases and J lost 1 base. The CDR3 covers 18 residues. Germline V gives CDR1 MDHEN, CDR2 SYDVKM. The CDR3 DNA follows: TGTGCCAGCACAAACTCTTACGGGACAGTTGCCATTAACTATGGCTACACCTTC. Translation gives CASTNSYGTVAINYGYTF.

The rearrangement joins TRBV29-1 to TRBJ2-3; D ambiguous. Per germline, CDR1 SQVTM and CDR2 ANQGSEA. V was trimmed by 4 bases and J by 4 bases, leaving 9 bases between them. The CDR3 is made up of 12 amino acids. CDR3 in amino acids: CSVGGFADTQYF. CDR3 sequence (DNA): TGCAGCGTTGGAGGTTTCGCAGATACGCAGTATTTT.